The following is a T cell receptor (beta chain) sequence with its context. This record belongs to a study of T cell responses to AZD1222 COVID-19 vaccine. Clones were read by immunoSEQ multiplex PCR, and TCRdb kept only the in-frame ones, dropping some. The table shows 100,000 to 150,000 clones, with 88% occurring only once. Specimen: peripheral blood, collected on day 0 of AZD1222 vaccination. The TCR comes from an adult in good health.

CDR3 sequence: CASSELEETQYF. The CDR3 nucleotides read TGTGCCAGCAGTGAACTGGAAGAGACCCAGTACTTC. V is TRBV2 and J is TRBJ2-5; D is uncertain. V lost 2 bases, J lost 3 bases, and 4 bases lay in between. Germline CDR1 SNHLY, CDR2 FYNNEI. The CDR3 is 12 amino acids. Filled out from reference TRBV2 and TRBJ2-5, the complete variable domain reads EPEVTQTPSHQVTQMGQEVILRCVPISNHLYFYWYRQILGQKVEFLVSFYNNEISEKSEIFDDQFSVERPDGSNFTLKIRSTKLEDSAMYFCASSELEETQYFGPGTRLLVL.